This T cell receptor beta chain appears in the sequencing data of a study of OX40 agonist ivuxolimab in advanced cancers. About the study: Mean age 60 years, range about 23 to 79; just over 80% male. Whole-study results and caveats: The CD4+ and CD8+ T cells in the blood had expanded clonally by week 6 at 0.1 to 3.0 mg/kg.

Assay: immunoSEQ multiplex PCR; the TCRdb copy retains only in-frame clones and omits some. The sample yields about 100,000 clones, 80% to 95% seen once. Concerning this clone: Its antigen remains unidentified.

Germline CDR1 is MNHEY and CDR2 is SVGAGI. The CDR3 length is 13 residues. V shed 0 bases and J shed 2 bases, with 4 bases lying between them. The TCR was taken from an adult with an advanced solid tumor such as melanoma, head and neck, liver or kidney cancer. V gene TRBV6-5 combines with J gene TRBJ2-5; no reliable D call. The input for sequencing was CD4+ or CD8+ T cells sorted from blood, taken in a trial of the OX40 agonist ivuxolimab. The CDR3 protein is CASSYSGQETQYF. CDR3 DNA: TGTGCCAGCAGTTACTCGGGGCAAGAGACCCAGTACTTC.